Reported below is one T cell receptor beta chain. Its matching antigen is unknown. Using immunoSEQ multiplex PCR, the repertoire was profiled, and TCRdb retains in-frame clones only, with some absent. The sample consists of around 120,000 clones, more than 85% of them appearing once. Whether given at about 4 or about 12 weeks, second doses were pooled. The V end was cut by 3 bases, the J end by 8 bases, with 14 bases between. CDR1 is SEHNR, CDR2 FQNEAQ, per germline (reference sequence). This CDR3 comprises 14 residues. These data originate in a study of T cell responses to AZD1222 COVID-19 vaccine. Whole-study findings and limits: With dominance at 160-218 and 743-854, vaccine-associated CD4 TCRs spanned spike. Two doses of AZD1222 preceded a rise in Spike-specific TCR breadth and depth.

This material consisted of peripheral blood, taken 28 days after the second AZD1222 dose. The rearrangement links TRBV7-9 to TRBJ2-1; no reliable D call. The TCR sequence derives from an adult who received the AZD1222 COVID-19 vaccine. CDR3 nucleotides: TGTGCCAGCAGCTTTGTGGCCCGGGTCGATGAGCAGTTCTTC. Amino acids: CASSFVARVDEQFF.